This TCR beta chain was sequenced for a study of CD8 T cells in ankylosing spondylitis. This clonotype was observed many times. This CDR3 spans 14 amino acids. CDR1 is SGDLS, CDR2 YYNGEE, per germline. Trimming left V 0 bases short and J 3 bases short, with 10 bases between. TCRdb re-called the 5' RACE reads through MiXCR, storing one row per CDR3 protein. The data show roughly 100,000 distinct CDR3 sequences, with about 7.7% seen just once and approximately 9.9% held by the top ten. The J gene is TRBJ2-7, the V gene TRBV9; a possible D gene is TRBD1 (5 bases). The source material was blood, either unsorted or a sorted T cell fraction (not recorded which). This clonotype was obtained from a male donor with ankylosing spondylitis or in good health (not recorded which). This chain's CDR3 is CASSVDPGHYEQYF. CDR3 in DNA: TGTGCCAGCAGCGTAGACCCAGGGCACTACGAGCAGTACTTC.